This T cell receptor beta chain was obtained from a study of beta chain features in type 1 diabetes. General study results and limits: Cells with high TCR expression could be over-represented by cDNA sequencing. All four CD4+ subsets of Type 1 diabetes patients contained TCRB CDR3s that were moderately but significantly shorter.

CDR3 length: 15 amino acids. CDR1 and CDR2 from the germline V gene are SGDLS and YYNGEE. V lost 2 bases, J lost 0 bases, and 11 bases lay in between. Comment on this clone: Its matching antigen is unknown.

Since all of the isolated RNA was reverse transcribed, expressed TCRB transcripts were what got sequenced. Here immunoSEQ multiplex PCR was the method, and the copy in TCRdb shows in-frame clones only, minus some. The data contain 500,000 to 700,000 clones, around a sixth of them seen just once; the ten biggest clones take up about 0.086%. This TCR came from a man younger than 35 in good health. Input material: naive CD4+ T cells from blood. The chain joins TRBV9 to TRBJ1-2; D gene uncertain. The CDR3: CASSVEIGPNYGYTF. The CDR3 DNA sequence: TGTGCCAGCAGCGTGGAAATAGGGCCTAACTATGGCTACACCTTC.